Following are 7 T cell receptor beta chains from one sample sequenced in a study of blood T cell repertoires in COVID-19 (TCRdb year 2020). Library prep was done by the immunoSEQ multiplex PCR assay. This immuneACCESS table, as held by TCRdb, lists in-frame sequences with V and J called but not all clones. Of the missing ones, under half trace to an unresolved V gene in checked studies; the others have no known cause. In this sample the table shows about 18,000 clones, around 90% of which occur a single time. The biggest ten clones account for 15% to 20% of the sample. The sequenced sample was peripheral blood. The receptors stem from a man in his fifties with active COVID-19.

The rearrangement uses TRBV6-5 and TRBJ2-2, with D tentatively TRBD2 (5 bases). Germline-derived CDR1 and CDR2 are MNHEY and SVGAGI. The CDR3 loop spans 13 amino acids. The V end was cut by 2 bases, the J end by 6 bases, with 7 bases between. The CDR3 loop is CASSYRESGELFF. The DNA for the CDR3 is TGTGCCAGCAGTTACAGGGAGTCCGGGGAGCTGTTTTTT.

The genes are TRBV11-3 and TRBJ2-1, with TRBD2 matching 16 bases. V shed 5 bases and J 14 bases; nucleotides not matched to a gene: 12. The CDR3 is 16 residues long. From germline, CDR1 is SGHNT and CDR2 YENEEA. The CDR3: CASSAPGLAGGPNKFF. The CDR3 DNA follows: TGTGCCAGCAGCGCCCCGGGACTAGCGGGAGGGCCGAATAAGTTCTTC.

The chain has TRBV5-6 and TRBJ1-1; perhaps TRBD1 as D (5 bases). There are 15 residues in the CDR3. Trimming shortened V by 0 bases and J by 0 bases, and 9 bases separated the two germline ends. CDR1 is SGHDT, CDR2 YYEEEE, per germline. DNA of the CDR3: TGTGCCAGCAGCTTGGGACAGACCATGAACACTGAAGCTTTCTTT. The encoded protein is CASSLGQTMNTEAFF. The full variable domain, with the rest looked up from reference TRBV5-6 and TRBJ1-1, is DAGVTQSPTHLIKTRGQQVTLRCSPKSGHDTVSWYQQALGQGPQFIFQYYEEEERQRGNFPDRFSGHQFPNYSSELNVNALLLGDSALYLCASSLGQTMNTEAFFGQGTRLTVV.

The genes are TRBV6-5 and TRBJ2-7, with 8 bases that match TRBD1. The CDR3 contains 14 residues. CDR1 MNHEY and CDR2 SVGAGI come from the germline V gene. Trimming at V came to 5 bases and at J to 0 bases, leaving 3 bases not matched to a gene. Here the CDR3 DNA reads TGTGCCAGCAGTCCCGACAGGGGCTCCTACGAGCAGTACTTC. Translating gives CASSPDRGSYEQYF.

The chain employs TRBV15 and TRBJ1-6, with 9 positions matching TRBD1. CDR1 and CDR2 from the germline V gene are LNHNV and YYDKDF (reference sequence). Unmatched junction bases numbered 10, after V lost 4 bases and J lost 12 bases. The CDR3 is 15 amino acids. The CDR3 DNA sequence: TGTGCCACCAGCACTCACGGGACAGGGTCTATACCCCTCCACTTT. Translated, it gives CATSTHGTGSIPLHF. Full variable domain (remainder filled in from reference TRBV15 and TRBJ1-6): DAMVIQNPRYQVTQFGKPVTLSCSQTLNHNVMYWYQQKSSQAPKLLFHYYDKDFNNEADTPDNFQSRRPNTSFCFLDIRSPGLGDTAMYLCATSTHGTGSIPLHFGNGTRLTVT.

The gene calls are TRBV3-1 (or the pseudogene TRBV3-2) and TRBJ2-6; 9 bases fit TRBD1. The CDR3 sequence is 17 residues long. V was clipped by 9 bases and J by 0 bases; unmatched bases: 9. Germline lookup yields CDR1 LGHDT and CDR2 YNNKEL (reference sequence). Here the CDR3 DNA reads TGTGCCAGTGGGCGGGGACAGGGAATCTCTGGGGCCAACGTCCTGACTTTC. Translating it yields CASGRGQGISGANVLTF.

This sequence joins TRBV6-5 and TRBJ1-3; D might be TRBD1 (5 bases). The V gene lost 6 bases and the J gene lost 0 bases, with 12 bases spanning the gap. Germline V lookup: CDR1 MNHEY, CDR2 SVGAGI. The CDR3 sequence is 15 residues long. CDR3 nucleotides: TGTGCCAGCAGGCCCGGGGGTCGCTCTGGAAACACCATATATTTT. It translates to CASRPGGRSGNTIYF.